A single sample is the source of the 14 T cell receptor beta chains below, sequenced in a study of blood T cell repertoires in COVID-19. The data were produced by immunoSEQ multiplex PCR, yet TCRdb's version contains in-frame clones alone and is incomplete. The sample gives over 150,000 clones, under 90% of which show up once; about 6.4% is in the top ten. Sequences were obtained from peripheral blood. The source is a human donor in a cohort sampled during active COVID-19.

This clone was seen a single time. The chain has TRBV5-1 and TRBJ1-4; TRBD1 matches at 10 bases. The V and J ends lost 4 bases and 8 bases, in that order; junction bases with no gene match: 8. The CDR3 spans 15 residues. Germline-derived CDR1 and CDR2 are SGHRS and YFSETQ. CDR3 loop: CASSGTGTGVEKLFF. The CDR3 bases are TGCGCCAGCAGCGGGACCGGGACAGGGGTCGAAAAACTGTTTTTT.

The CDR3 is CASSLGTSGDPYQETQYF. Here the CDR3 DNA reads TGCGCCAGCAGCTTAGGGACTAGCGGGGACCCGTACCAAGAGACCCAGTACTTC. The chain links TRBV5-1 to TRBJ2-5; 13 positions agree with TRBD2. The CDR3 is made up of 18 amino acids. CDR1 and CDR2 (germline): SGHRS, YFSETQ. Losses at the gene ends were 2 bases for V and 0 bases for J; bases not matched to a gene: 7.

The chain links TRBV5-4 to TRBJ1-2; D possibly corresponds to TRBD1 (5 bases). V was shortened by 7 bases and J by 5 bases, with 18 bases between the two germline ends. The CDR3 length is 14 residues. Germline V CDR1 and CDR2: SGHNT, YYREEE (reference sequence). The CDR3 sequence is CASRQAGQGYGYTF. The CDR3 DNA follows: TGTGCCAGCCGCCAGGCGGGGCAGGGTTATGGCTACACCTTC.

The chain is built from TRBV5-1 and TRBJ2-2; D is perhaps TRBD2 (5 bases). The CDR3 sequence is 14 residues long. The germline CDR1 and CDR2 sequences are SGHRS and YFSETQ. Trimming cost V 0 bases and J 4 bases, with 7 bases left between them. The CDR3: CASSLDAGTGELFF. CDR3 DNA: TGCGCCAGCAGCTTGGATGCGGGCACCGGGGAGCTGTTTTTT.

The chain is built from TRBV9 and TRBJ2-3, with 10 bases lining up with TRBD2. With V trimmed by 3 bases and J by 5 bases, 12 bases remained unmatched. CDR3 length: 17 amino acids. In germline, CDR1 is SGDLS, CDR2 YYNGEE. The CDR3 spells CASSAPGLASMVDTQYF. CDR3 coding DNA: TGTGCCAGCAGCGCTCCGGGACTAGCGAGTATGGTAGATACGCAGTATTTT. The variable domain in full, completed from reference TRBV9 and TRBJ2-3, reads DSGVTQTPKHLITATGQRVTLRCSPRSGDLSVYWYQQSLDQGLQFLIQYYNGEERAKGNILERFSAQQFPDLHSELNLSSLELGDSALYFCASSAPGLASMVDTQYFGPGTRLTVL.

V gene TRBV6-1 combines with J gene TRBJ2-1, with a tentative D call TRBD1 (6 bases). Germline V gene sequence: CDR1 MNHNS, CDR2 SASEGT. Trimming cost V 4 bases and J 0 bases, with 13 bases left between them. The CDR3 contains 16 residues. DNA of the CDR3: TGTGCCAGCAGTGCTTACAGGGAACACTCCTACAATGAGCAGTTCTTC. As protein: CASSAYREHSYNEQFF.

The genes are TRBV4-1 and TRBJ2-7; 8 bases line up with TRBD1. The germline V gene has CDR1 MGHRA and CDR2 YSYEKL. J lost 5 bases, V lost 0 bases, and 6 bases had no gene match. This CDR3 is built from 15 residues. CDR3 nucleotides: TGCGCCAGCAGCCAAGAGGGGCAGGGGGCGGACGAGCAGTACTTC. Translation gives CASSQEGQGADEQYF.

The chain couples TRBV9 to TRBJ2-2; possibly TRBD2 for D (5 bases). The CDR3 totals 12 residues. Germline assignment: CDR1 SGDLS and CDR2 YYNGEE. The V gene lost 5 bases and the J gene lost 7 bases, with 9 bases spanning the gap. The CDR3 DNA reads as TGTGCCAGCAGGCCCCGGGGCGGGGAGCTGTTTTTT. Translation gives CASRPRGGELFF.

V is TRBV4-1 and J is TRBJ2-3; tentative D call: TRBD1 (5 bases). CDR1 MGHRA and CDR2 YSYEKL come from the germline V gene. The CDR3 totals 15 residues. Between the trimmed V and J ends, which lost 0 bases and 10 bases, there was a span of 17 bases. In DNA, the CDR3 is TGCGCCAGCAGCCAAGACAGGGCCTTATCGTCTTCGCAGTATTTT. It yields the protein CASSQDRALSSSQYF.

This sequence joins TRBV7-8 and TRBJ2-1; 10 bases are a match to TRBD2. CDR1 and CDR2 from the germline V gene are SGHVS and FQNEAQ. This CDR3 is built from 18 residues. Trimming cost V 0 bases and J 4 bases; bases outside gene matches: 9. The CDR3 DNA reads TGTGCCAGCAGCTTAGCGCTAGCGGGAGCAACATCTTACAATGAGCAGTTCTTC. It codes for CASSLALAGATSYNEQFF.

The V gene is TRBV5-4, the J gene TRBJ1-1; tentatively, D is TRBD1 (6 bases). The CDR3 has 16 amino acids. V shed 4 bases and J shed 3 bases, with 19 bases lying between them. CDR1 is SGHNT and CDR2 is YYREEE in the germline V gene (reference sequence). The CDR3 DNA reads as TGTGCCAGCAGCGCCTACAGGGCGGGAGGGGACACTGAAGCTTTCTTT. As protein: CASSAYRAGGDTEAFF. Full variable domain (remainder filled in from reference TRBV5-4 and TRBJ1-1): ETGVTQSPTHLIKTRGQQVTLRCSSQSGHNTVSWYQQALGQGPQFIFQYYREEENGRGNFPPRFSGLQFPNYSSELNVNALELDDSALYLCASSAYRAGGDTEAFFGQGTRLTVV.

The rearrangement joins TRBV24-1 to TRBJ1-5; D might be TRBD1 (5 bases). Germline V gene data show CDR1 as KGHDR and CDR2 as SFDVKD. CDR3 length: 13 amino acids. Trimming took off 5 bases at V and 3 bases at J, with 7 bases between the two ends. The CDR3 region has the DNA TGTGCCACCAGTGGGGGCTTCAATCAGCCCCAGCATTTT. Protein sequence: CATSGGFNQPQHF.

The chain has TRBV4-1 and TRBJ2-7; tentatively, D is TRBD2 (6 bases). The CDR3 is 16 amino acids. Per the germline V gene, CDR1 is MGHRA and CDR2 is YSYEKL. V dropped 2 bases and J dropped 2 bases, with 16 bases sitting between them. This CDR3 reads CASSQPSRDLTYEQYF. CDR3 nucleotides: TGCGCCAGCAGCCAACCCTCTAGGGACTTGACCTACGAGCAGTACTTC.

The V and J genes are TRBV6-5 and TRBJ1-5; TRBD1 aligns across 8 bases. After removal of 0 bases from V and 7 bases from J, the junction contained 5 bases not matched to a gene. Germline V gives CDR1 MNHEY, CDR2 SVGAGI. This CDR3 is 15 amino acids long. The CDR3 nucleotides are TGTGCCAGCAGTTACTCCCCAGGGGGCGAACAGCCCCAGCATTTT. As protein: CASSYSPGGEQPQHF.